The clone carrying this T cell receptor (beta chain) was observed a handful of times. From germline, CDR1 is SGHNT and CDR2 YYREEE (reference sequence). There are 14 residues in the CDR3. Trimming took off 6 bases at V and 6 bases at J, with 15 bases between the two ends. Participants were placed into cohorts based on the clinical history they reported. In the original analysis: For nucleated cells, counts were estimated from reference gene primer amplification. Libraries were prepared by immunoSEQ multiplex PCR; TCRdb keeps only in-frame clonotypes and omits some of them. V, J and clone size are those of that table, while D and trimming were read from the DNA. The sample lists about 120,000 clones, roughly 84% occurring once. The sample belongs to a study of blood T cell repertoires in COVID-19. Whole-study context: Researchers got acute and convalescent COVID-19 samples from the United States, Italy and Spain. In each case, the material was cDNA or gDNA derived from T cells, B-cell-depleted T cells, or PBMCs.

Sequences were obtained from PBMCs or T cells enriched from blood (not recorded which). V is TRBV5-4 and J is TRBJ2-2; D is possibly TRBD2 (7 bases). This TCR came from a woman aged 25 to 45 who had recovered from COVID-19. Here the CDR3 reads CASTRRGLAGELFF. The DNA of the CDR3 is TGTGCCAGCACTAGGCGGGGGCTGGCCGGGGAGCTGTTTTTT. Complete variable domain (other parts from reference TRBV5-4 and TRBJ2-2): ETGVTQSPTHLIKTRGQQVTLRCSSQSGHNTVSWYQQALGQGPQFIFQYYREEENGRGNFPPRFSGLQFPNYSSELNVNALELDDSALYLCASTRRGLAGELFFGEGSRLTVL.